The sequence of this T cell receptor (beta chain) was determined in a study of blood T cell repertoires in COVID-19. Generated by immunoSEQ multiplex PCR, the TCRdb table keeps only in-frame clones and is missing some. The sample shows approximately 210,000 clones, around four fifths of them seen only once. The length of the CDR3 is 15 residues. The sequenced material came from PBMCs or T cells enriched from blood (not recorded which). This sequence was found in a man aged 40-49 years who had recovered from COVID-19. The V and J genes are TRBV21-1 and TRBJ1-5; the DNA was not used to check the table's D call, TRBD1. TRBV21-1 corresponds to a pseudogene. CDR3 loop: CASSRQGLFNQPQHF. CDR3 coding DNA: TGTGCCAGCAGCCGACAGGGGTTATTCAATCAGCCCCAGCATTTT.